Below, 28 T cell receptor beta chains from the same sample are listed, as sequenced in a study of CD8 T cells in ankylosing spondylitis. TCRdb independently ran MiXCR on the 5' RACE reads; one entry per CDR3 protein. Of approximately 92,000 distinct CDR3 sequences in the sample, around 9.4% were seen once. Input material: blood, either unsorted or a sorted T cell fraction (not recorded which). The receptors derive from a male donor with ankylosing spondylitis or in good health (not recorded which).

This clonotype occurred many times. CDR3 residues: CASSSDTGGVNTGELFF. CDR3 nucleotides: TGTGCCAGCAGTTCGGATACAGGGGGTGTGAACACCGGGGAGCTGTTTTTT. J is TRBJ2-2 and V is TRBV12-3 or TRBV12-4; 8 bases align to TRBD1. The J segment lost 1 base and the V segment lost 4 bases, leaving 8 bases of the junction unmatched. There are 17 residues in the CDR3.

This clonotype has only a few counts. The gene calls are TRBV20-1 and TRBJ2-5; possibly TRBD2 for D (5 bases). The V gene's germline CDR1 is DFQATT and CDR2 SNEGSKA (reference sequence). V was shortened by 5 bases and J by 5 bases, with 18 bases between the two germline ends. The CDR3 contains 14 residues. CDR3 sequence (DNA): TGCAGTGCTTCCGGGATTACGGGCATGGAGACCCAGTACTTC. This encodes CSASGITGMETQYF.

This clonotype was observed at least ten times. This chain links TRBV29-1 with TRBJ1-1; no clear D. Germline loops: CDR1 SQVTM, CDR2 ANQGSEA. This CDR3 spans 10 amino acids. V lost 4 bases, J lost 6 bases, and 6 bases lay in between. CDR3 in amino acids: CSVVSAEAFF. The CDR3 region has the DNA TGCAGCGTTGTCTCCGCTGAAGCTTTCTTT.

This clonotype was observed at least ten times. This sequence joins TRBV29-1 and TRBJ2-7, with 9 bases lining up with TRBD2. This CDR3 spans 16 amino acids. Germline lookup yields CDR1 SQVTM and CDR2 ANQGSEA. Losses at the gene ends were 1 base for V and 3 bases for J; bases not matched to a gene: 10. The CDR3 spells CSVEGRDDSGGYEQYF. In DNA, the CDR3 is TGCAGCGTTGAAGGCAGGGATGATAGCGGGGGCTACGAGCAGTACTTC.

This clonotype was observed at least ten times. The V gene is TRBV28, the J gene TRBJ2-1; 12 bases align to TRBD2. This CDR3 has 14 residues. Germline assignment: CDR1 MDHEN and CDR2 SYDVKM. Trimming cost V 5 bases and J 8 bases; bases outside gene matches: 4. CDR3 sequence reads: CASSPRTSGDEQFF. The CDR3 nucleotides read TGTGCCAGCAGTCCGAGGACTAGCGGGGATGAGCAGTTCTTC. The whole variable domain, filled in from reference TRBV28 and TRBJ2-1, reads DVKVTQSSRYLVKRTGEKVFLECVQDMDHENMFWYRQDPGLGLRLIYFSYDVKMKEKGDIPEGYSVSREKKERFSLILESASTNQTSMYLCASSPRTSGDEQFFGPGTRLTVL.

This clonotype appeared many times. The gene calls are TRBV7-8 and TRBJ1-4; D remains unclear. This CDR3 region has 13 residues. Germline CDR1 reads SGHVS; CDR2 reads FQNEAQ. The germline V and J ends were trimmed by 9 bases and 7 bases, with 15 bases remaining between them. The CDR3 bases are TGTGCCAGAGAAGGGTCGATTAGTGAAAAACTGTTTTTT. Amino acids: CAREGSISEKLFF.

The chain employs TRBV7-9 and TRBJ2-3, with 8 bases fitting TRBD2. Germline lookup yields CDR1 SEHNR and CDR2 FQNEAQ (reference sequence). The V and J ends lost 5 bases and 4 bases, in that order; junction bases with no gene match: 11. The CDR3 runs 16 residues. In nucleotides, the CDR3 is TGTGCCAGCAGCCTGCAGGGCGGGGGGTTCGCAGATACGCAGTATTTT. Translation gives CASSLQGGGFADTQYF.

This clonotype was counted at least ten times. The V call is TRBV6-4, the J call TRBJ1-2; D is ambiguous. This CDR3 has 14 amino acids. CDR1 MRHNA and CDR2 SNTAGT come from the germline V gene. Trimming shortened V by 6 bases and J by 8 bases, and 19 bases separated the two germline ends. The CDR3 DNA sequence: TGTGCCAGCAGGGGCGATTCGGGGTTATCAGGCTACACCTTC. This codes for CASRGDSGLSGYTF.

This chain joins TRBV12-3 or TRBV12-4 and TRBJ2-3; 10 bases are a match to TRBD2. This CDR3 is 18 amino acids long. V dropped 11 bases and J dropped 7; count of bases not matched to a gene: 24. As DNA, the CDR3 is TGTGCCCTCAGTTTATGGGGATTCAGCGGGGGGGACGCTAATACGCAGTATTTT. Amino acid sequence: CALSLWGFSGGDANTQYF.

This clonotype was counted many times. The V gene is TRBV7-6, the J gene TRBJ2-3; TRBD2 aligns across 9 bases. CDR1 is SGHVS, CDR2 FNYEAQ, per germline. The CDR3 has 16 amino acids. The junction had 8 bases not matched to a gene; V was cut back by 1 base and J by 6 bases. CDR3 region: CASSLGRGGQGDTQYF. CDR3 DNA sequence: TGTGCCAGCAGCTTAGGGCGGGGGGGCCAAGGGGATACGCAGTATTTT.

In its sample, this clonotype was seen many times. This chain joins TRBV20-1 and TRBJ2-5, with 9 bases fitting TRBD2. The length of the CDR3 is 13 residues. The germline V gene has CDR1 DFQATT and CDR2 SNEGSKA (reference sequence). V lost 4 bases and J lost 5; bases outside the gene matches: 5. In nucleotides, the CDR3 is TGCAGTGCTACCCGGACTAGCGTGGAGACCCAGTACTTC. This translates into CSATRTSVETQYF.

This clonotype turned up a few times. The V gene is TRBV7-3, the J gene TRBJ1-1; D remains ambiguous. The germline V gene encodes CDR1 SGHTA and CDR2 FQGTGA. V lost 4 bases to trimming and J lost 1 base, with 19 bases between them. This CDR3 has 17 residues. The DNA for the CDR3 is TGTGCCAGCAGCTCGGTGCCCATTTTTGGGGAGAACACTGAAGCTTTCTTT. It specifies CASSSVPIFGENTEAFF.

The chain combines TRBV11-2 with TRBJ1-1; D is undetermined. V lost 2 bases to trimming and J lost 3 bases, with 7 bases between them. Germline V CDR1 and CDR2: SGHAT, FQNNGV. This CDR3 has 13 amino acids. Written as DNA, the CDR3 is TGTGCCAGCAGCTTACAACTGCACACTGAAGCTTTCTTT. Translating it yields CASSLQLHTEAFF.

CDR3 in amino acids: CASSLREGPGEQYF. CDR3 bases: TGTGCCAGCAGCTTACGAGAGGGCCCCGGAGAGCAGTACTTC. The chain couples TRBV7-9 to TRBJ2-7; the D gene is possibly TRBD2 (5 bases). The CDR3 contains 14 residues. Between the trimmed V and J ends, which lost 2 bases and 7 bases, there was a span of 15 bases. From germline, CDR1 is SEHNR and CDR2 FQNEAQ (reference sequence).

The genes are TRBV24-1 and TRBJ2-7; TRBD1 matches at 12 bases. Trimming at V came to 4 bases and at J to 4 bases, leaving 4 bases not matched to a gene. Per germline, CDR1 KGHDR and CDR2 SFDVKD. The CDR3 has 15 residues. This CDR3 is CATSDRDRGPYEQYF. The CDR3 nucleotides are TGTGCCACCAGTGACCGGGACAGGGGGCCGTACGAGCAGTACTTC.

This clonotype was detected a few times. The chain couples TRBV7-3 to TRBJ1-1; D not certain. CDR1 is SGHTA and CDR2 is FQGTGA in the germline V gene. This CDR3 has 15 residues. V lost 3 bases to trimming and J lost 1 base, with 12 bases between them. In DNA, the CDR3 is TGTGCCAGCAGCTTGACCTCGGACGCGAACACTGAAGCTTTCTTT. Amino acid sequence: CASSLTSDANTEAFF. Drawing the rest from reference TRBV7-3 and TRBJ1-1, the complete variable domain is GAGVSQTPSNKVTEKGKYVELRCDPISGHTALYWYRQSLGQGPEFLIYFQGTGAADDSGLPNDRFFAVRPEGSVSTLKIQRTERGDSAVYLCASSLTSDANTEAFFGQGTRLTVV.

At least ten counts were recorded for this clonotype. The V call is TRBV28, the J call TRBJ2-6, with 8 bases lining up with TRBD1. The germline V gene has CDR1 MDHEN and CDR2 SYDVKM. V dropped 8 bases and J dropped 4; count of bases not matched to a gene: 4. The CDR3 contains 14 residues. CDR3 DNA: TGTGCCAGCCGCGGACAGGGAGGGGCCAACGTCCTGACTTTC. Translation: CASRGQGGANVLTF.

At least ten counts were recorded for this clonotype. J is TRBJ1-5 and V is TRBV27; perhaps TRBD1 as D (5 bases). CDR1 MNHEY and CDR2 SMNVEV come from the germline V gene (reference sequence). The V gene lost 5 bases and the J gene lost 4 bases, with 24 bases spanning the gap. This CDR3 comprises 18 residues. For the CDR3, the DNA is TGTGCCAGCAGTAGAAGACCTCCGGGGCCCGAGAGGAATCAGCCCCAGCATTTT. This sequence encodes CASSRRPPGPERNQPQHF.

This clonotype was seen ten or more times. CDR3 region: CSVVGGNYGYTF. CDR3 coding DNA: TGCAGCGTTGTAGGGGGGAACTATGGCTACACCTTC. The gene calls are TRBV29-1 and TRBJ1-2; possibly TRBD1 for D (6 bases). CDR1 SQVTM and CDR2 ANQGSEA come from the germline V gene. V gave up 4 bases and J gave up 2 bases, with 8 bases separating them. The CDR3 spans 12 residues.

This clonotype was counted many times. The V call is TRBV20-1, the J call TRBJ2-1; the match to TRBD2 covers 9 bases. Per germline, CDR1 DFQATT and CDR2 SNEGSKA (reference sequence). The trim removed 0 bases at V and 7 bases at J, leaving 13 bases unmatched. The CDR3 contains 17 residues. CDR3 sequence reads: CSARDEGAGGPFNEQFF. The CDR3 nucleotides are TGCAGTGCTAGAGATGAAGGGGCGGGGGGGCCTTTTAATGAGCAGTTCTTC.

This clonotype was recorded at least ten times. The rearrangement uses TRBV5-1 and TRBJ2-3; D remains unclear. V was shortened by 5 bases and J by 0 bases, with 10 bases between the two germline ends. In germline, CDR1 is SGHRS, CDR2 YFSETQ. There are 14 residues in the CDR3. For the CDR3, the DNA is TGCGCCAGCAGGGACGCCTATAGCACAGATACGCAGTATTTT. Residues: CASRDAYSTDTQYF.

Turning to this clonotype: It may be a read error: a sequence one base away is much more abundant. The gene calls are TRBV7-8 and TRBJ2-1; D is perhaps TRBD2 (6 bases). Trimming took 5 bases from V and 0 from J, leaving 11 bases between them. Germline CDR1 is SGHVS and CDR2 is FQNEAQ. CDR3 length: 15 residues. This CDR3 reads CASSASEVSYNEQFF. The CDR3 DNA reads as TGTGCCAGCAGCGCTAGCGAGGTCTCCTACAATGAGCAGTTCTTC.

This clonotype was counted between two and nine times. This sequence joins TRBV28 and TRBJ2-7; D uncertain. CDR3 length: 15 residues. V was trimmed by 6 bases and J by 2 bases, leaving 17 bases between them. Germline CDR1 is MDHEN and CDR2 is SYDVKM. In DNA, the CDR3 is TGTGCCAGCAGGGGCGACCGGGCCGGAACCTACGAGCAGTACTTC. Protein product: CASRGDRAGTYEQYF.

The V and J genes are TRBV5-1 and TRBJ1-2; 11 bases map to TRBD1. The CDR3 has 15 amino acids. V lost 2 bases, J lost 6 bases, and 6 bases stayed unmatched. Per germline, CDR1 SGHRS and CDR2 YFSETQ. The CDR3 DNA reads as TGCGCCAGCAGCTTAAACCGGGACAGGGGGGATGGCTACACCTTC. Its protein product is CASSLNRDRGDGYTF.

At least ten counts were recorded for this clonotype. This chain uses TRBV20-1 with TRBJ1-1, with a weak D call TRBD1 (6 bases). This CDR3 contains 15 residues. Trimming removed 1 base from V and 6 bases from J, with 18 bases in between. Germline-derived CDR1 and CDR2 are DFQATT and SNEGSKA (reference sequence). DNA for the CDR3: TGCAGTGCTAGAGTTCGAGGGGGAACAGGAGCTGAAGCTTTCTTT. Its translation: CSARVRGGTGAEAFF.

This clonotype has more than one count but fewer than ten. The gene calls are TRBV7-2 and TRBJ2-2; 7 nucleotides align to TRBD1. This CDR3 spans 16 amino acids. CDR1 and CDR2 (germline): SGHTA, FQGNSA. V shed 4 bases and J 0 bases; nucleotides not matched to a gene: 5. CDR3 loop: CASSSRTGSNTGELFF. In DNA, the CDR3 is TGTGCCAGCAGCTCGAGGACAGGATCGAACACCGGGGAGCTGTTTTTT.

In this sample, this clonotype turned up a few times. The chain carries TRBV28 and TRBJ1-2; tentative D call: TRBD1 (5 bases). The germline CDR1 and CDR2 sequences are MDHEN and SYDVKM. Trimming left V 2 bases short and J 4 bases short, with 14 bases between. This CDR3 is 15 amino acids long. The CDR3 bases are TGTGCCAGCAGTTTAAGCCCGGGGCCCCCCTATGGCTACACCTTC. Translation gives CASSLSPGPPYGYTF.

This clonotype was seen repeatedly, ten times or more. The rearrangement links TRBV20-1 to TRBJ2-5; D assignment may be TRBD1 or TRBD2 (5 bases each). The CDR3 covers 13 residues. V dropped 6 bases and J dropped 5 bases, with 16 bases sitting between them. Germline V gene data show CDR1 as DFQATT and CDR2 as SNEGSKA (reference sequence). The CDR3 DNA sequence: TGCAGTGCCCGACCCCCGGGGCGGGAGACCCAGTACTTC. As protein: CSARPPGRETQYF.